The clone carrying this T cell receptor (beta chain) was seen a single time. Its antigen is as yet unknown. The sample belongs to a study of PD-L1 blockade in urothelial cancer. The overall study: Patients with male sex and bladder-origin urothelial cancer accounted for about 90% of the 29 enrolled. Analyzed time points were 3 weeks (second dose) and 6 weeks after therapy began.

Study-wide findings and caveats: Prediction of better survival came from below-median pretreatment blood TCR clonality.

Time point denoted: pretreatment peripheral blood. Diagnoses among patients were locally advanced or metastatic urothelial carcinoma. Germline V gene sequence: CDR1 SGHTA, CDR2 FQGNSA. The V end lost 5 bases, the J end lost 2 bases, and 15 bases lay between the germline ends. This CDR3 spans 15 amino acids. Profiling relied on immunoSEQ multiplex PCR, and the TCRdb table lists in-frame clones only, not all of them. The sample consists of tens of thousands of clones, 75% to 85% of them appearing once. This sequence joins TRBV7-2 and TRBJ1-2; D is perhaps TRBD1 (5 bases). The source of this sequence is a man aged 65 to 85 with urothelial cancer. The sequenced sample was PBMCs, obtained around atezolizumab (anti-PD-L1) treatment. Written as DNA, the CDR3 is TGTGCCAGCAGCCGTGGGGACGGGGGGAACTATGGCTACACCTTC. Encoded protein: CASSRGDGGNYGYTF.